This T cell receptor (beta chain) was identified during a study of metastatic and nonmetastatic thyroid tumors. Study as a whole: Across blood and tumor or nodule tissue, repertoires from malignant and benign thyroid patients were compared with one another.

CDR3 length: 15 amino acids. Germline V gives CDR1 MNHEY, CDR2 SMNVEV (reference sequence). This clone was detected many times. The junction shows a germline mismatch at one end, possibly a read error. Each patient came to thyroid surgery without any prior treatment (of any kind). Authors' methods: CDR3 differences across clinicopathological groups were used to build a distant-metastasis classifier for papillary thyroid cancer. TCRdb ran MiXCR on the PCR reads. TCRdb assigned the V and J calls; the authors' analysis was not used. The table lists under 40,000 clones, roughly 15% of them singletons. The material sequenced was blood. This sequence joins TRBV27 and TRBJ1-5; D not resolved. This TCR derives from a female donor with papillary thyroid cancer or a benign thyroid nodule (not recorded which). Some clones in this sample may be carry-over from other donors' samples. The CDR3 DNA sequence: TGTGCCAGCCGTTTCAGCCTTGATAGCAATCAGCCCCAGCATTTT. Translated: CASRFSLDSNQPQHF.